This T cell receptor beta chain originates from a study of OX40 agonist ivuxolimab in advanced cancers. Study conclusions and caveats: It was also the case that some nonresponders had low normalized T-cell clonal expansion. Expanded peripheral T cells had an undetermined antigen specificity.

This CDR3 has 18 amino acids. Germline lookup yields CDR1 SGHTA and CDR2 FQGNSA. V was pared by 4 bases and J by 0 bases, with 20 bases between. With regard to this clone: Its antigen is still unknown.

Some clones are missing from TCRdb's copy, which holds only in-frame ones; the method was immunoSEQ multiplex PCR. The repertoire holds about 24,000 clones, approximately 90% seen once, with approximately 49% in the top ten. The chain employs TRBV7-2 and TRBJ2-3, with D possibly matching TRBD1 (7 bases). This specimen consisted of CD4+ or CD8+ T cells sorted from blood, obtained in a trial of the OX40 agonist ivuxolimab. This TCR came from an adult with an advanced solid tumor such as melanoma, head and neck, liver or kidney cancer. CDR3 protein: CASSSRTPGGTSTDTQYF. The CDR3 nucleotides are TGTGCCAGCAGCTCCAGGACCCCAGGGGGGACGAGCACAGATACGCAGTATTTT.